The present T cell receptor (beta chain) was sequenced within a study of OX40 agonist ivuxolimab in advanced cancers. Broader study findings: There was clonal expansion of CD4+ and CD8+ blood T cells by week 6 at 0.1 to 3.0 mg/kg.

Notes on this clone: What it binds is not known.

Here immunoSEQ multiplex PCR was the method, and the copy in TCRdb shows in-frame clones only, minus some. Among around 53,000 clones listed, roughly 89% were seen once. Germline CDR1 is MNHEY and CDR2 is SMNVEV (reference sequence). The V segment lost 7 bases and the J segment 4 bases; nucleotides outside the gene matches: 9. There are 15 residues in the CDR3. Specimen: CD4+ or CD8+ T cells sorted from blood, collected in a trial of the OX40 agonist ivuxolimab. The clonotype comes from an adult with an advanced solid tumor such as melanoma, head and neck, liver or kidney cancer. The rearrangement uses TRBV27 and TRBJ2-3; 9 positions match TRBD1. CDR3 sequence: CASTHTGGGADTQYF. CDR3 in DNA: TGTGCCAGCACCCATACAGGGGGCGGCGCAGATACGCAGTATTTT.